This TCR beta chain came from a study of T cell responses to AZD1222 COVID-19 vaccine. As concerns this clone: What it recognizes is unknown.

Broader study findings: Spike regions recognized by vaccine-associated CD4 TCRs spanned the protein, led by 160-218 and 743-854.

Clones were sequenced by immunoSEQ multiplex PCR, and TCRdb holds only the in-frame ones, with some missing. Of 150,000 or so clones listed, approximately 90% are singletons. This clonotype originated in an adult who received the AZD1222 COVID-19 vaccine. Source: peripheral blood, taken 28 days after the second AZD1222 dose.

The CDR3, as DNA: TGTGCCAGCACTCGTCCCTCCCACGAAGGACAGGGTTACGAGCAGTACTTC. It encodes CASTRPSHEGQGYEQYF. The genes are TRBV6-6 and TRBJ2-7; 8 bases line up with TRBD1. There are 17 residues in the CDR3. Germline values: CDR1 MNHNY, CDR2 SVGAGI (reference sequence). J was trimmed by 4 bases and V by 7 bases; bases with no gene match: 18.